These T cell receptor beta chains were read from a single sample in a study of CD8 T cells in ankylosing spondylitis. TCRdb used MiXCR to reprocess the 5' RACE reads, holding one entry per CDR3 protein. The sample holds fewer than 550,000 distinct CDR3 sequences, roughly 5.2% seen once. Sequenced: blood, either unsorted or a sorted T cell fraction (not recorded which). The receptors come from a male donor with ankylosing spondylitis. CDR3s include the opening cysteine and the closing phenylalanine or tryptophan. A D gene is named only where the DNA matches it firmly. Size is omitted from some rows. Given values are once, few, many or a class for expanded clones.

>.|TRBV11-2|TRBJ2-5|many
TGTGCCAGCAGCTTTGAACGGGACCCCCTTAAAGTGGGGGGAGAGACCCAGTACTTC
CASSFERDPLKVGGETQYF
>TRBD1|TRBV19|TRBJ1-1|.
TGTGCCAGTAGCAATTTGCGGGACAGGGTCACTGAAGCTTTCTTT
CASSNLRDRVTEAFF
>TRBD2|TRBV9|TRBJ2-7|.
TGTGCCAGCAGCCTCCGACTAGCGGGGCTCAGCGAGCAGTACTTC
CASSLRLAGLSEQYF
>.|TRBV27|TRBJ1-3|many
TGTGCCAGCAGTTTGGGACCCGAAAACACCATATATTTT
CASSLGPENTIYF
>.|TRBV11-2|TRBJ2-3|few
TGTGCCAGCAGCTTAGGCGTTACGGGACTCCAAAGAGATACGCAGTATTTT
CASSLGVTGLQRDTQYF
>TRBD2|TRBV6-1|TRBJ2-1|many
TGTGCCAGCAGCTGGGGACTAGCTTCCTACAATGAGCAGTTCTTC
CASSWGLASYNEQFF
>.|TRBV20-1|TRBJ1-5|many
TGCAGTGTCCGACAGGCTATTTCCCCTTATAGCAATCAGCCCCAGCATTTT
CSVRQAISPYSNQPQHF
>TRBD2|TRBV20-1|TRBJ2-7|many
TGCAGTGACCAGGGACTAGCGGGACAGATCTACGAGCAGTACTTC
CSDQGLAGQIYEQYF
>.|TRBV4-3|TRBJ1-4|many
TGCGCCAGCAGCCAACTACTAGCAACTAATGAAAAACTGTTTTTT
CASSQLLATNEKLFF
>.|TRBV4-3|TRBJ1-2|many
TGCGCCAGCAGCCAAGAGGGGGGAGTTGGCTACACCTTC
CASSQEGGVGYTF
>.|TRBV12-3/TRBV12-4|TRBJ2-7|many
TGTGCCAGCAGTTTGGCTGGGCATGTTTCCTACGAGCAGTACTTC
CASSLAGHVSYEQYF
>.|TRBV7-2|TRBJ2-3|many
TGTGCCAGCAGCTTTACTGCTGGGGTTGGAGATACGCAGTATTTT
CASSFTAGVGDTQYF
>.|TRBV6-2/TRBV6-3|TRBJ1-5|many
TGTGCCAGCAGTCCACTCCGGGACGTGTATAGCAATCAGCCCCAGCATTTT
CASSPLRDVYSNQPQHF
>.|TRBV20-1|TRBJ2-1|many
TGCAGTGCTAGAGTTATAGGAAACCAAAATGAGCAGTTCTTC
CSARVIGNQNEQFF
>TRBD2|TRBV6-2/TRBV6-3|TRBJ2-2|many
TGTGCCAGCAGTTCGGCGGGGGGGCCCACCGGGGAGCTGTTTTTT
CASSSAGGPTGELFF
>.|TRBV20-1|TRBJ1-4|many
TGCAGTGCGGGAACAATTGAAAAACTGTTTTTT
CSAGTIEKLFF
>.|TRBV5-1|TRBJ1-2|many
TGCGCCAGCAGCTTGGATAGGGCGCGGCAGGGCTACACCTTC
CASSLDRARQGYTF
>.|TRBV7-9|TRBJ2-1|many
TGTGCCAGCAGCATCCTAGGGTCAAACTCCAATGAGCAGTTCTTC
CASSILGSNSNEQFF
>.|TRBV20-1|TRBJ2-3|many
TGCAGTGCTCAAGCCGGGACCCAGCAGTATTTT
CSAQAGTQQYF
>.|TRBV20-1|TRBJ2-5|.
TGCAGTGCTAGAGATCCCCGACGAGCGTCGAGGGCATTCCAAGAGACCCAGTACTTC
CSARDPRRASRAFQETQYF
>.|TRBV12-3/TRBV12-4|TRBJ2-5|many
TGTGCCAGCAGTTGGATCCTCCTTGGGGAGACCCAGTACTTC
CASSWILLGETQYF
>TRBD1|TRBV6-5|TRBJ1-1|many
TGTGCCAGCATTTTAAAACCAGGACAGGGGGCCACTGAAGCTTTCTTT
CASILKPGQGATEAFF
>.|TRBV4-2|TRBJ2-1|many
TGTGCCAGCAGCCAAGTCAACTCCTTCGCTGAGCAGTTCTTC
CASSQVNSFAEQFF
>TRBD2|TRBV5-1|TRBJ2-4|many
TGCGCCAGCAGCTTTTCTAGCGGAGCCAAAAACATTCAGTACTTC
CASSFSSGAKNIQYF
>.|TRBV29-1|TRBJ1-5|many
TGCAGCGTTGAGGCTGGAGGCAATCAGCCCCAGCATTTT
CSVEAGGNQPQHF
>.|TRBV5-1|TRBJ2-5|few
TGCGCCAGCAGCTCCTTCGACCCCGGGTTGCCCCAGTACTTC
CASSSFDPGLPQYF
>.|TRBV11-2|TRBJ2-6|.
TGTGCCAGCAGCTTATGGACAGAGATCTACTCTGGGGCCAACGTCCTGACTTTC
CASSLWTEIYSGANVLTF
>TRBD1|TRBV15|TRBJ1-1|many
TGTGCCACCAGCACCCGACGGGACAGTGAAGCTTTCTTT
CATSTRRDSEAFF
>.|TRBV4-1|TRBJ1-1|.
TGTGCCAGCAGCCCCGAGCCCCTTCGCCCTGAAGCTTTCTTT
CASSPEPLRPEAFF
>.|TRBV20-1|TRBJ2-1|few
TGCAGTGCTAGAGATGGGGGGGGGACAGTTACCTACAATGAGCAGTTCTTC
CSARDGGGTVTYNEQFF
>TRBD1|TRBV7-2|TRBJ2-2|many
TGTGCCAGCAGCTTAGGACAGGGTCATGACGGGGAGCTGTTTTTT
CASSLGQGHDGELFF
>.|TRBV20-1|TRBJ2-2|many
TGCAGTGCTAGTTCGGCGGTCACCGGGGAGCTGTTTTTT
CSASSAVTGELFF
>.|TRBV6-2/TRBV6-3|TRBJ1-2|few
TGTGCCAGCAGCAAGCCAGCCCGAGCTAACTATGGCTACACCTTC
CASSKPARANYGYTF
>.|TRBV25-1|TRBJ2-1|.
TGTGCCAGCAGTGAAAGGGGACCAAGCTCCTACAATGAGCAGTTCTTC
CASSERGPSSYNEQFF
>.|TRBV18|TRBJ1-3|many
TGTGCCAGCTCTCAGGGGCCTGGAAACACCATATATTTT
CASSQGPGNTIYF
>TRBD2|TRBV5-1|TRBJ2-3|many
TGCGCCAGCAGCCTCCGAGGTGCGGGAGGTGGAACAGATACGCAGTATTTT
CASSLRGAGGGTDTQYF
>TRBD1|TRBV6-4|TRBJ2-7|many
TGTGCCAGCAGCCACGGGACAGGTCTACCCTACGAGCAGTACTTC
CASSHGTGLPYEQYF
>TRBD1|TRBV20-1|TRBJ2-7|many
TGCAGTGCGGTCGCCCGGGACAGGGGTAACGAGCAGTACTTC
CSAVARDRGNEQYF
>.|TRBV6-2/TRBV6-3|TRBJ1-2|many
TGTGCCAGCAGTTACCCCGGCCGGAACTATGGCTACACCTTC
CASSYPGRNYGYTF
>TRBD2|TRBV20-1|TRBJ2-7|many
TGCAGTGCCGGACTAGCATCCTACGAGCAGTACTTC
CSAGLASYEQYF
>.|TRBV6-2/TRBV6-3|TRBJ2-2|many
TGTGCCAGCAGGGGAGGCAGGGAGCTGTTTTTT
CASRGGRELFF
>.|TRBV2|TRBJ1-5|.
TGTGCCAGCAGTGAAGGGGAGCCCCAGCATTTT
CASSEGEPQHF
>TRBD1|TRBV4-2|TRBJ1-4|many
TGTGCCAGCAGCCTGACAGGGGAAGCAACTAATGAAAAACTGTTTTTT
CASSLTGEATNEKLFF
>.|TRBV27|TRBJ1-5|many
TGTGCCAGCAGCCGGAGGCAGCCCCAGCATTTT
CASSRRQPQHF